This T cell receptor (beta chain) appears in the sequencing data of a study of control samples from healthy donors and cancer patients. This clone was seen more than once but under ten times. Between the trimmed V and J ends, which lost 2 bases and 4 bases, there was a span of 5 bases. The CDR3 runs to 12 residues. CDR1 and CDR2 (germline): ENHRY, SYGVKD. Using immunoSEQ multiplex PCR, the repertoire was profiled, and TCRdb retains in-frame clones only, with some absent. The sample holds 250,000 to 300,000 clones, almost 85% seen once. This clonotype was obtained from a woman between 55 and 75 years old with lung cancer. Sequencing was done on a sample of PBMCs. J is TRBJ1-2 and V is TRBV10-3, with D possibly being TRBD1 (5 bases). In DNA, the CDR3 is TGTGCCATCAGTGAGGGGGCCTATGGCTACACCTTC. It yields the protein CAISEGAYGYTF.